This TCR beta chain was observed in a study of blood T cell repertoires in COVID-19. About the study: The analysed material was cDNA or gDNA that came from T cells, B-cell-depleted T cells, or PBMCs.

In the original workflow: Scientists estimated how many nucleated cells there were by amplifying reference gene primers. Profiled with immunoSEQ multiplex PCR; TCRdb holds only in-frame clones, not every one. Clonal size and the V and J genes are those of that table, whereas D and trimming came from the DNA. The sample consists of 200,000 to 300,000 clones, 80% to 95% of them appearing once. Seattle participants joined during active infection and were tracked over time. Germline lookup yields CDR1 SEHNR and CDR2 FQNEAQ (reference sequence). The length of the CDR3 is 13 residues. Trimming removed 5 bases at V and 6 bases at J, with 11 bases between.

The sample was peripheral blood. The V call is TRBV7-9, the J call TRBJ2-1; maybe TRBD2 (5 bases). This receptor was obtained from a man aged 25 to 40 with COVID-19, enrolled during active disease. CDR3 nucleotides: TGTGCCAGCAGCCATGACGAGGGCAATGAGCAGTTCTTC. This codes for CASSHDEGNEQFF.